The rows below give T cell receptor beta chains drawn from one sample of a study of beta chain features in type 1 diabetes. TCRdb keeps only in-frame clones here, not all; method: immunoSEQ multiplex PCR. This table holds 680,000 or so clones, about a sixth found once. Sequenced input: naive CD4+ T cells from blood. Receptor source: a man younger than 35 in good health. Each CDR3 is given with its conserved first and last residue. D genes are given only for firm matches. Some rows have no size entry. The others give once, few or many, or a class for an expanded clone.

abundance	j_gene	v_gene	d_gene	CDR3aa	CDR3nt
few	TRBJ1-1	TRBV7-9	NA	CASSSGSGNTEAFF	TGTGCCAGCAGCTCAGGGTCAGGGAACACTGAAGCTTTCTTT
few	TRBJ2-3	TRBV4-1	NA	CASSHPQGGRSVVTDTQYF	TGCGCCAGCAGCCACCCCCAGGGGGGGAGGAGTGTAGTCACAGATACGCAGTATTTT
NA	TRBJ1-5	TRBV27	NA	CASSSQALNQPQHF	TGTGCCAGCAGTTCACAGGCGCTCAATCAGCCCCAGCATTTT
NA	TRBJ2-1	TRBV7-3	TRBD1	CASSTGQGGRYNEQFF	TGTGCCAGCAGCACGGGACAGGGCGGACGCTACAATGAGCAGTTCTTC
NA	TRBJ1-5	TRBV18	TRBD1	CASSPTTGGNQPQHF	TGTGCCAGCTCACCAACAACAGGGGGCAACCAGCCCCAGCATTTT
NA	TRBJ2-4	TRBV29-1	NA	CSAEIGGGKAKNIQYF	TGCAGCGCCGAGATCGGAGGGGGCAAAGCCAAAAACATTCAGTACTTC
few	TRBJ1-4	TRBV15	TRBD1	CATSRSDRAEKLFF	TGTGCCACCAGCAGATCTGACAGGGCTGAAAAACTGTTTTTT
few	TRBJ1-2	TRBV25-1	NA	CASPLTGGVDYGYTF	TGTGCCAGCCCACTGACCGGGGGAGTCGACTATGGCTACACCTTC
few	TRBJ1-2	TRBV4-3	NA	CASSQDLGGGYTF	TGCGCCAGCAGCCAAGATTTGGGGGGCGGCTACACCTTC
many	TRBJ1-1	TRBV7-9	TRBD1	CASGPMTGNREAFF	TGTGCCAGCGGGCCCATGACAGGGAACAGAGAAGCTTTCTTT
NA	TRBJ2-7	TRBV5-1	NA	CASSSHYEQYF	TGCGCCAGCAGCTCCCACTACGAGCAGTACTTC
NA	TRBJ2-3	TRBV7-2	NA	CARGSGGLDTQYF	TGTGCCCGCGGGTCAGGGGGGTTAGATACGCAGTATTTT
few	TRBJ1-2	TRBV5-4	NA	CASSLDRANGGYTF	TGTGCCAGCAGCTTGGACAGGGCAAATGGTGGCTACACCTTC
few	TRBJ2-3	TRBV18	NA	CASSPLDGADTQYF	TGTGCCAGCTCACCACTCGACGGGGCAGATACGCAGTATTTT
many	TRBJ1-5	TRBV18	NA	CASSPVTGPRQPQHF	TGTGCCAGCTCACCCGTAACAGGGCCGAGGCAGCCCCAGCATTTT
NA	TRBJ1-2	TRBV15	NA	CATSRDFTGNYGYTF	TGTGCCACCAGCAGAGACTTTACAGGGAACTATGGCTACACCTTC
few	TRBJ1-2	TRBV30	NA	CAWRTQGQLNYGYTF	TGTGCCTGGAGGACACAAGGACAGCTTAACTATGGCTACACCTTC